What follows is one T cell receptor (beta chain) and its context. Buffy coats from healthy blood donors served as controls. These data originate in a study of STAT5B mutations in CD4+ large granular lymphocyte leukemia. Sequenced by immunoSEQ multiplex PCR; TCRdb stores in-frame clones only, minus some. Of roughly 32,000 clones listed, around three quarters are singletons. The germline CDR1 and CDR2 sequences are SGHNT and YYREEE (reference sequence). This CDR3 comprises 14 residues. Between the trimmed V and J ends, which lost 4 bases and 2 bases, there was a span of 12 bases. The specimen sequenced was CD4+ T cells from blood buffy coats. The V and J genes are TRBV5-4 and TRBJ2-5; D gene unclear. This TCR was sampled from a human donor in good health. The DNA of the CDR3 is TGTGCCAGCAGCCGACACCAAAGACAAGAGACCCAGTACTTC. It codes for CASSRHQRQETQYF.